This T cell receptor beta chain was recovered during a study of vaccination and CD4 T cells after COVID-19. A note on this clonotype: What it binds is not known.

Researchers used the Oncomine TCR Beta short-read assay to sequence DNA from cultured CD4+ T cells. One entry per CDR3 protein, called by TCRdb with MiXCR from the PCR reads. The sample has fewer than 20,000 distinct CDR3 sequences, around 74% seen once. This CDR3 contains 17 residues. Per the germline V gene, CDR1 is SGHTA and CDR2 is FQGNSA. The ends were cut back, 6 bases at V and 3 bases at J, with 23 bases in the middle. As for treatment: roughly 10-day PBMC culture with coronavirus spike peptide pools or control peptides (ViraFEST assay). This chain links TRBV7-2 with TRBJ1-1; D is possibly TRBD1 (5 bases). Input material: CD4+ T cells from blood, cultured in vitro. This receptor was identified in a human donor who had recovered from COVID-19. DNA of the CDR3: TGTGCCAGCAGGAAATCCTCCACGTACAGGTTGGACACTGAAGCTTTCTTT. It codes for CASRKSSTYRLDTEAFF.